Sequencing of this T cell receptor beta chain was carried out in a study of T cell responses to AZD1222 COVID-19 vaccine. Whole-study results and caveats: Repertoire sampling happened only post peak T cell response. Donors were mostly white British, more females; clonal diversity possibly underestimated. Only five or six people who got AZD1222 tested seropositive at baseline. Elevations in Spike-specific TCR breadth and depth followed administration of two AZD1222 doses.

Germline V gives CDR1 SGDLS, CDR2 YYNGEE. The CDR3 has 15 amino acids. Unmatched junction bases numbered 8, after V lost 3 bases and J lost 5 bases. Profiling relied on immunoSEQ multiplex PCR, and the TCRdb table lists in-frame clones only, not all of them. The data show 110,000 to 150,000 clones, more than 80% seen once. The table lists this clone with a few counts. The antigen is undetermined. The chain has TRBV9 and TRBJ2-5; 9 positions match TRBD2. The source of this sequence is an adult in good health. The sequencing used peripheral blood, collected on day 0 of AZD1222 vaccination. The CDR3 bases are TGTGCCAGCAGCGACTCGGCACTAGCGGGTGAGACCCAGTACTTC. It yields the protein CASSDSALAGETQYF.